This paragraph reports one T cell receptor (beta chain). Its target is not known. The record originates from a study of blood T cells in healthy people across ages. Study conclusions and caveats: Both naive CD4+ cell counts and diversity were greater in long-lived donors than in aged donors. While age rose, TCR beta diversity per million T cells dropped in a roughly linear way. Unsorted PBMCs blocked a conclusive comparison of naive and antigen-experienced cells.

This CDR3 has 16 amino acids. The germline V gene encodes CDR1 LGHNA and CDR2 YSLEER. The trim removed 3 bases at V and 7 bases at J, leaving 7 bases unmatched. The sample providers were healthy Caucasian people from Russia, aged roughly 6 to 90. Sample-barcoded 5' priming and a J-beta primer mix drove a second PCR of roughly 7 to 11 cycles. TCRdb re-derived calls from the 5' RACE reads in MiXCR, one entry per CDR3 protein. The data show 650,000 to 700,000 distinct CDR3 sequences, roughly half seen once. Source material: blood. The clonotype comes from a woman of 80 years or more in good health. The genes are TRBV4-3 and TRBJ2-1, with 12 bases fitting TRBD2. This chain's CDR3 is CASSQILAGGVNEQFF. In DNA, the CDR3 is TGCGCCAGCAGCCAGATTCTAGCGGGAGGGGTGAATGAGCAGTTCTTC.